What follows are 8 T cell receptor beta chains derived from one specimen sequenced in a study of blood T cell repertoires in COVID-19. Using immunoSEQ multiplex PCR, the repertoire was profiled, and TCRdb retains in-frame clones only, with some absent. Seen here are about 87,000 clones, 70% to 85% observed once, and the top ten hold roughly 4.2%. Sequences were obtained from peripheral blood. The receptors originated from a woman aged 45 to 65 with acute or convalescent COVID-19.

This clone was seen a handful of times. The V and J genes are TRBV3-1 (or the pseudogene TRBV3-2) and TRBJ1-1; 8 bases are a match to TRBD1. The V gene's germline CDR1 is LGHDT and CDR2 YNNKEL (reference sequence). V gave up 2 bases and J gave up 7 bases; unmatched junction bases: 9. This CDR3 is built from 15 residues. In DNA, the CDR3 is TGTGCCAGCAGCCAATCCCTTGTCAGGGGGCGTGAAGCTTTCTTT. This translates into CASSQSLVRGREAFF.

In its sample, this clone was seen once. The chain recombines TRBV5-1 with TRBJ1-4; D is perhaps TRBD1 (6 bases). V gave up 4 bases and J gave up 8 bases, with 18 bases separating them. Per germline, CDR1 SGHRS and CDR2 YFSETQ. This CDR3 comprises 15 residues. The chain's CDR3 is CASSLQGPREEKLFF. The CDR3 DNA reads TGCGCCAGCAGCCTACAGGGTCCGCGCGAAGAAAAACTGTTTTTT.

Details on this clone: The sample holds other DNA sequences that translate to the same CDR3. The chain recombines TRBV19 with TRBJ2-7, with TRBD1 matching over 11 bases. Trimming took 5 bases from V and 3 from J; bases not matched to a gene: 3. Per the germline V gene, CDR1 is LNHDA and CDR2 is SQIVND (reference sequence). The CDR3 runs 14 residues. The CDR3 spells CASSSGTGGYEQYF. The CDR3 nucleotides are TGTGCCAGTAGTTCCGGGACAGGGGGCTACGAGCAGTACTTC.

The CDR3 here is CASSYSSTTGNTIYF. The DNA of the CDR3 is TGTGCCAGCAGTTACTCTTCGACTACTGGAAACACCATATATTTT. The chain recombines TRBV6-5 with TRBJ1-3, with D unclear. Trimming cost V 0 bases and J 2 bases, with 8 bases left between them. Germline CDR1 reads MNHEY; CDR2 reads SVGAGI. The CDR3 sequence is 15 residues long.

The chain has TRBV29-1 and TRBJ2-1; weak D call: TRBD1 (6 bases). CDR3 length: 16 amino acids. Trimming removed 6 bases at V and 4 bases at J, with 22 bases between. CDR1 is SQVTM and CDR2 is ANQGSEA in the germline V gene. CDR3 region: CSVGVGATVGYNEQFF. For the CDR3, the DNA is TGCAGCGTCGGGGTGGGGGCGACCGTCGGGTACAATGAGCAGTTCTTC.

The chain carries TRBV7-9 and TRBJ2-1, with 10 bases matching TRBD1. The germline V gene encodes CDR1 SEHNR and CDR2 FQNEAQ (reference sequence). There are 15 residues in the CDR3. Germline trimming cut 1 base from V and 8 bases from J; bases unmatched to any gene: 5. The CDR3, as DNA: TGTGCCAGCAGCTTAGAGGGACAGGGGTCCGATGAGCAGTTCTTC. It translates to CASSLEGQGSDEQFF.

This clone was detected only once. The chain recombines TRBV4-2 with TRBJ1-1; D remains unclear. The V end was cut by 0 bases, the J end by 0 bases, with 14 bases between. This CDR3 is built from 17 residues. Germline CDR1 LGHNA, CDR2 YNFKEQ. The chain's CDR3 is CASSQDLTRPMNTEAFF. Written as DNA, the CDR3 is TGTGCCAGCAGCCAAGATCTTACTAGGCCGATGAACACTGAAGCTTTCTTT.

This sequence joins TRBV28 and TRBJ2-3; D possibly corresponds to TRBD2 (5 bases). CDR3 length equals 15 residues. Germline V gives CDR1 MDHEN, CDR2 SYDVKM. Trimming pared 2 bases from V and 5 bases from J, leaving 14 bases between. CDR3 nucleotide sequence: TGTGCCAGCAGTTTAAGAAGTGCGGGCCGAGATACGCAGTATTTT. It encodes CASSLRSAGRDTQYF.